One and the same sample provided the 29 T cell receptor beta chains below, sequenced in a study of CD4 T cells in relation to SARS-CoV-2 and coronaviruses. Clones were read by immunoSEQ multiplex PCR, and TCRdb kept only the in-frame ones, dropping some. Of 41,000 or so clones in the sample, under 90% were seen once. No antigen has been identified for these receptors. The sequencing sample was made of naive CD4+ T cells from PBMCs, cultured in vitro. The subset was: naive CD4+ T cells isolated by negative enrichment. The receptors originated from an adult with COVID-19.

J is TRBJ2-3 and V is TRBV24-1; D perhaps matches TRBD2 (6 bases). Germline V lookup: CDR1 KGHDR, CDR2 SFDVKD. The V gene lost 5 bases and the J gene lost 1 base, with 15 bases spanning the gap. The CDR3 is made up of 16 amino acids. The DNA for the CDR3 is TGTGCCACCAGTGCGGTGGATTCGGGAGGCACAGATACGCAGTATTTT. It encodes CATSAVDSGGTDTQYF.

The sample holds a few counts of this clone. The chain employs TRBV9 and TRBJ1-3, with D possibly being TRBD1 (5 bases). Germline V CDR1 and CDR2: SGDLS, YYNGEE. This CDR3 has 15 amino acids. V lost 2 bases to trimming and J lost 10 bases, with 19 bases between them. The chain's CDR3 is CASSVEGRGERTIYF. The CDR3 region has the DNA TGTGCCAGCAGCGTGGAAGGGCGGGGGGAGAGGACCATATATTTT. The variable domain in full, with the rest retrieved from reference TRBV9 and TRBJ1-3, is DSGVTQTPKHLITATGQRVTLRCSPRSGDLSVYWYQQSLDQGLQFLIQYYNGEERAKGNILERFSAQQFPDLHSELNLSSLELGDSALYFCASSVEGRGERTIYFGEGSWLTVV.

The chain has TRBV7-9 and TRBJ2-7; 7 bases are a match to TRBD1. Per the germline V gene, CDR1 is SEHNR and CDR2 is FQNEAQ (reference sequence). This CDR3 is built from 12 residues. After removal of 4 bases from V and 7 bases from J, the junction contained 4 bases not matched to a gene. The CDR3 nucleotides read TGTGCCAGCAGCTCAGGACAGGCGGAGCAGTACTTC. It encodes CASSSGQAEQYF.

The DNA of the CDR3 is TGTGCCAGCAGCCTCAGGGGGATGGATGAAAAACTGTTTTTT. Translated, it gives CASSLRGMDEKLFF. The V and J genes are TRBV3-1 (or the pseudogene TRBV3-2) and TRBJ1-4; 7 positions agree with TRBD1. The V and J ends lost 4 bases and 6 bases, in that order; junction bases with no gene match: 5. Germline V gene sequence: CDR1 LGHDT, CDR2 YNNKEL (reference sequence). The CDR3 extends over 14 amino acids.

The chain links TRBV9 to TRBJ2-7; D may match TRBD1 or TRBD2 (6 bases each). V lost 4 bases and J lost 6, with 14 bases in between. Germline values: CDR1 SGDLS, CDR2 YYNGEE. This CDR3 is 13 amino acids long. The CDR3 loop is CASSMGAAGEQYF. CDR3 sequence (DNA): TGTGCCAGCAGCATGGGGGCAGCGGGCGAGCAGTACTTC. Filled out from reference TRBV9 and TRBJ2-7, the complete variable domain reads DSGVTQTPKHLITATGQRVTLRCSPRSGDLSVYWYQQSLDQGLQFLIQYYNGEERAKGNILERFSAQQFPDLHSELNLSSLELGDSALYFCASSMGAAGEQYFGPGTRLTVT.

This clone appeared a few times. The chain couples TRBV4-1 to TRBJ2-2; D perhaps matches TRBD1 (6 bases). CDR3 size: 17 residues. Germline CDR1 is MGHRA and CDR2 is YSYEKL. Deletions cut 0 bases from V and 3 bases from J, with 14 bases between. The CDR3 sequence: CASSQEPAGQYTGELFF. CDR3 DNA: TGCGCCAGCAGCCAAGAGCCGGCAGGACAGTACACCGGGGAGCTGTTTTTT.

The J gene is TRBJ2-5, the V gene TRBV18, with D possibly TRBD1 on 6 matching bases. Germline V gene data show CDR1 as KGHSH and CDR2 as LQKENI. Trimming took off 2 bases at V and 2 bases at J, with 9 bases between the two ends. CDR3 length equals 14 residues. The CDR3 loop reads CASSPVTGQETQYF. CDR3 DNA sequence: TGTGCCAGCTCACCAGTTACAGGGCAAGAGACCCAGTACTTC.

This clone appeared a few times. The chain employs TRBV4-2 and TRBJ1-1, with a possible D match to TRBD1 (5 bases). CDR3 size: 14 residues. Germline CDR1 LGHNA, CDR2 YNFKEQ. Trimming stripped 0 bases from V and 5 bases from J, with 10 bases between. The CDR3 DNA reads as TGTGCCAGCAGCCAAGACAGGGTACTGACTGAAGCTTTCTTT. Amino acid sequence: CASSQDRVLTEAFF.

This clone appeared a few times. This chain connects TRBV6-6 to TRBJ1-2, with 9 nucleotides matching TRBD1. From germline, CDR1 is MNHNY and CDR2 SVGAGI (reference sequence). This CDR3 spans 15 amino acids. Trimming took 1 base from V and 5 from J; bases not matched to a gene: 5. The CDR3 spells CASSYYPGQGYGYTF. The CDR3 DNA reads as TGTGCCAGCAGTTACTATCCGGGACAGGGATATGGCTACACCTTC.

J is TRBJ2-5 and V is TRBV7-8; weak D call: TRBD2 (7 bases). The germline V gene has CDR1 SGHVS and CDR2 FQNEAQ. Between the trimmed V and J ends, which lost 5 bases and 5 bases, there was a span of 18 bases. The CDR3 covers 15 residues. CDR3 coding DNA: TGTGCCAGCAGCCCTTGGGGGGGGGCGATGGAGACCCAGTACTTC. Protein: CASSPWGGAMETQYF.

The chain links TRBV7-9 to TRBJ2-7; D ambiguous. CDR3 length equals 15 residues. The ends were cut back, 2 bases at V and 2 bases at J, with 13 bases in the middle. The V gene's germline CDR1 is SEHNR and CDR2 FQNEAQ (reference sequence). In DNA form, the CDR3 reads TGTGCCAGCAGCTTATCAGTTAGCCGACCCTACGAGCAGTACTTC. Its protein product is CASSLSVSRPYEQYF.

The chain recombines TRBV19 with TRBJ2-5, with D possibly TRBD2 on 6 matching bases. The V gene lost 0 bases and the J gene lost 10 bases, with 15 bases spanning the gap. The CDR3 runs to 14 residues. Germline-derived CDR1 and CDR2 are LNHDA and SQIVND (reference sequence). CDR3 sequence: CASSIDRDSGGQYF. The CDR3, as DNA: TGTGCCAGTAGTATAGACCGGGACTCCGGAGGCCAGTACTTC.

The chain's CDR3 is CASSYSRAFVWPQHF. The CDR3 DNA sequence: TGTGCCAGCAGTTACTCGAGGGCCTTTGTCTGGCCCCAGCATTTT. V usage is TRBV6-2 or TRBV6-3 and J usage is TRBJ1-5; unclear D gene. The CDR3 consists of 15 residues. Germline CDR1 reads MNHEY; CDR2 reads SVGEGT. Trimming took 0 bases from V and 9 from J, leaving 15 bases between them.

This clone was recorded once. The chain is built from TRBV6-2 or TRBV6-3 and TRBJ2-7; D possibly uses TRBD1 or TRBD2 (5 bases each). The germline V and J ends were trimmed by 5 bases and 3 bases, with 17 bases remaining between them. The CDR3 consists of 15 residues. CDR1 is MNHEY and CDR2 is SVGEGT in the germline V gene. CDR3 protein: CASSTRRQRFYEQYF. The CDR3 nucleotides read TGTGCCAGCAGTACCCGAAGACAGCGGTTCTACGAGCAGTACTTC.

The chain joins TRBV29-1 to TRBJ2-1; the match to TRBD2 covers 16 bases. Germline CDR1 and CDR2: SQVTM and ANQGSEA. The junction had 9 bases not matched to a gene; V was cut back by 4 bases and J by 9 bases. CDR3 length equals 16 residues. The chain's CDR3 is CSVGGTSGRGNAEQFF. The CDR3 coding sequence is TGCAGCGTTGGCGGGACTAGCGGGAGGGGTAATGCTGAGCAGTTCTTC.

J is TRBJ1-6 and V is TRBV19, with TRBD1 as a possible D gene (6 bases). The germline V and J ends were trimmed by 10 bases and 4 bases, with 14 bases remaining between them. The CDR3 covers 14 residues. Germline V lookup: CDR1 LNHDA, CDR2 SQIVND (reference sequence). The CDR3 DNA is TGTGCCACCCGGACAGAGGAATATAATTCACCCCTCCACTTT. Translated: CATRTEEYNSPLHF.

This rearrangement joins TRBV18 to TRBJ2-7; 9 bases match TRBD2. CDR1 and CDR2 from the germline V gene are KGHSH and LQKENI. The CDR3 covers 15 residues. Trimming took 6 bases from V and 2 from J; bases not matched to a gene: 8. CDR3 residues: CASSQRLAETYEQYF. The DNA for the CDR3 is TGTGCCAGCTCTCAGAGACTAGCGGAAACCTACGAGCAGTACTTC.

The V call is TRBV12-3 or TRBV12-4, the J call TRBJ2-6; D gene ambiguous. This CDR3 has 13 amino acids. The V end was cut by 6 bases, the J end by 0 bases, with 3 bases between. Here the CDR3 DNA reads TGTGCCAGCAGAGACTCTGGGGCCAACGTCCTGACTTTC. It encodes CASRDSGANVLTF.

This clone was recorded only once. Here the CDR3 DNA reads TGTGCCACCAGTGATAGCGGGAGGGGCTACAATGAGCAGTTCTTC. It specifies CATSDSGRGYNEQFF. The chain joins TRBV24-1 to TRBJ2-1, with 10 bases aligning to TRBD2. Trimming cost V 3 bases and J 3 bases; bases outside gene matches: 1. CDR1 is KGHDR and CDR2 is SFDVKD in the germline V gene. CDR3 length: 15 residues.

The J gene is TRBJ2-3, the V gene TRBV2; 8 nucleotides align to TRBD1. This CDR3 contains 15 residues. The junction had 9 bases not matched to a gene; V was cut back by 10 bases and J by 0 bases. The V gene's germline CDR1 is SNHLY and CDR2 FYNNEI. This CDR3 is CANPSDRDSTDTQYF. CDR3 coding DNA: TGTGCCAACCCCTCGGACAGGGATAGCACAGATACGCAGTATTTT.

The chain joins TRBV9 to TRBJ2-3; 7 nucleotides match TRBD2. The V segment lost 0 bases and the J segment 2 bases; nucleotides outside the gene matches: 12. Germline-derived CDR1 and CDR2 are SGDLS and YYNGEE. CDR3 length: 18 amino acids. The CDR3 bases are TGTGCCAGCAGCGTAGTTGGGACTACCCCTTCCGTCACAGATACGCAGTATTTT. Protein sequence: CASSVVGTTPSVTDTQYF.

The rearrangement links TRBV18 to TRBJ1-2, with 7 bases matching TRBD1. Germline V CDR1 and CDR2: KGHSH, LQKENI. The junction had 5 bases not matched to a gene; V was cut back by 5 bases and J by 2 bases. This CDR3 has 14 residues. The CDR3 coding sequence is TGTGCCAGCTCAGGACAGGAGTTAAACTATGGCTACACCTTC. This codes for CASSGQELNYGYTF.

The chain combines TRBV30 with TRBJ1-2; D remains ambiguous. The CDR3 sequence is 12 residues long. Trimming stripped 4 bases from V and 5 bases from J, with 11 bases between. Germline loops: CDR1 GTSNPN, CDR2 SVGIG (reference sequence). The CDR3 DNA is TGTGCCTGGAAAAACCGGCAGTATGGCTACACCTTC. This sequence encodes CAWKNRQYGYTF.

The chain links TRBV5-1 to TRBJ2-7; 7 nucleotides agree with TRBD2. The CDR3 contains 14 residues. The germline V gene encodes CDR1 SGHRS and CDR2 YFSETQ. Trimming took 2 bases from V and 2 from J; bases not matched to a gene: 4. The chain's CDR3 is CASSFGGTTYEQYF. CDR3 coding DNA: TGCGCCAGCAGCTTCGGCGGGACTACCTACGAGCAGTACTTC.

The chain combines TRBV19 with TRBJ2-1, with D perhaps TRBD1 or TRBD2 (5 bases each). Germline-derived CDR1 and CDR2 are LNHDA and SQIVND (reference sequence). The CDR3 has 13 amino acids. With 7 bases removed from V and 5 bases from J, the gap between germline ends came to 12 bases. CDR3 loop: CASNLGTHNEQFF. CDR3 sequence (DNA): TGTGCCAGTAATCTCGGGACCCACAATGAGCAGTTCTTC.

The count of this clone is one. This sequence joins TRBV11-3 and TRBJ2-1; 9 nucleotides match TRBD2. The CDR3 spans 15 residues. After removal of 5 bases from V and 6 bases from J, the junction contained 8 bases not matched to a gene. Germline V gives CDR1 SGHNT, CDR2 YENEEA. CDR3 protein: CASSRGVAGVNEQFF. The CDR3 DNA reads TGTGCCAGCAGCCGCGGGGTAGCGGGAGTCAATGAGCAGTTCTTC.

The chain's CDR3 is CASNMRTPGGTDTQYF. The CDR3 region has the DNA TGTGCCAGCAATATGAGGACTCCTGGGGGCACAGATACGCAGTATTTT. J is TRBJ2-3 and V is TRBV5-4; a weak D match, TRBD2 (5 bases). The CDR3 sequence is 16 residues long. V lost 6 bases and J 1 base, leaving 18 bases between the germline ends. Germline V gene data show CDR1 as SGHNT and CDR2 as YYREEE (reference sequence).

V usage is TRBV6-5 and J usage is TRBJ1-1; D not resolved. V was pared by 0 bases and J by 0 bases, with 11 bases between. The CDR3 is 16 amino acids. The germline CDR1 and CDR2 sequences are MNHEY and SVGAGI. The CDR3: CASSYSRLLLNTEAFF. Written as DNA, the CDR3 is TGTGCCAGCAGTTACTCGAGGTTATTATTGAACACTGAAGCTTTCTTT.

The rearrangement joins TRBV7-8 to TRBJ1-6, with D uncertain. Per germline, CDR1 SGHVS and CDR2 FQNEAQ. This CDR3 comprises 15 residues. V was trimmed by 5 bases and J by 9 bases, leaving 17 bases between them. In DNA form, the CDR3 reads TGTGCCAGCAGCCATCACACCCGAGTTTCTTCACCCCTCCACTTT. Its protein product is CASSHHTRVSSPLHF.